The 14 T cell receptor beta chains reported below all come from one sample, sequenced in a study of cytomegalovirus exposure and HLA in healthy donors. The study ran its PCR with 60 Vbeta and 13 Jbeta primers. Sequenced by immunoSEQ multiplex PCR; TCRdb stores in-frame clones only, minus some. The sample contains 150,000 to 200,000 clones, over 60% of which appear only once. Sequencing input: PBMCs. The receptor source for this set is a woman aged 40 to 55 in good health and CMV-seronegative.

The rearrangement uses TRBV6-5 and TRBJ1-5, with a tentative D call TRBD1 (5 bases). CDR1 MNHEY and CDR2 SVGAGI come from the germline V gene. CDR3 length equals 13 residues. V lost 4 bases to trimming and J lost 5 bases, with 9 bases between them. The CDR3 loop is CASSSGTHQPQHF. In nucleotides, the CDR3 is TGTGCCAGCAGTTCCGGGACTCATCAGCCCCAGCATTTT.

This chain joins TRBV6-5 and TRBJ1-1, with D possibly matching TRBD1 (5 bases). V lost 7 bases to trimming and J lost 1 base, with 13 bases between them. Germline V gives CDR1 MNHEY, CDR2 SVGAGI. The CDR3 has 14 amino acids. DNA of the CDR3: TGTGCCAGCATCAAGAGACAGCCGAACACTGAAGCTTTCTTT. Residues: CASIKRQPNTEAFF.

The chain recombines TRBV11-3 with TRBJ1-1; D is perhaps TRBD1 (6 bases). CDR1 SGHNT and CDR2 YENEEA come from the germline V gene. Deletions cut 4 bases from V and 6 bases from J, with 15 bases between. The CDR3 extends over 14 amino acids. In DNA, the CDR3 is TGTGCCAGCAGCTCCAGGGGTTTACATCCTGAAGCTTTCTTT. Translating it yields CASSSRGLHPEAFF. The full variable domain, its missing parts supplied by reference TRBV11-3 and TRBJ1-1, is EAGVVQSPRYKIIEKKQPVAFWCNPISGHNTLYWYLQNLGQGPELLIRYENEEAVDDSQLPKDRFSAERLKGVDSTLKIQPAELGDSAVYLCASSSRGLHPEAFFGQGTRLTVV.

The chain links TRBV6-6 to TRBJ1-2; possibly TRBD1 for D (6 bases). In germline, CDR1 is MNHNY, CDR2 SVGAGI (reference sequence). The V and J ends lost 5 bases and 3 bases respectively, with 13 bases between them. The CDR3 covers 14 residues. The CDR3 protein is CASSPQGPYYGYTF. The CDR3 coding sequence is TGTGCCAGCAGTCCTCAGGGGCCCTACTATGGCTACACCTTC.

The chain combines TRBV5-6 with TRBJ2-3, with TRBD1 matching over 7 bases. Per the germline V gene, CDR1 is SGHDT and CDR2 is YYEEEE. This CDR3 region has 16 residues. V was clipped by 3 bases and J by 2 bases; unmatched bases: 9. CDR3 in amino acids: CASSSSGRGFTDTQYF. CDR3 nucleotide sequence: TGTGCCAGCAGCTCGTCCGGCAGGGGGTTCACAGATACGCAGTATTTT.

The table lists this clone with a count of one. The chain joins TRBV21-1 to TRBJ2-1; the DNA was not used to check the table's D call, TRBD1. TRBV21-1 is a pseudogene locus. The CDR3 spans 16 residues. The chain's CDR3 is CASRSTGTGPYNEQFF. CDR3 coding DNA: TGTGCCAGCAGGTCGACCGGGACAGGGCCCTACAATGAGCAGTTCTTC.

The chain links TRBV27 to TRBJ1-1, with 10 nucleotides matching TRBD1. The CDR3 has 13 residues. With 6 bases clipped from V and 4 bases from J, the junction kept 2 bases outside the gene matches. Germline CDR1 MNHEY, CDR2 SMNVEV (reference sequence). This CDR3 reads CASRRTGGTEAFF. DNA for the CDR3: TGTGCCAGCAGAAGGACAGGGGGCACTGAAGCTTTCTTT.

This rearrangement joins TRBV11-3 to TRBJ1-1; D call uncertain. This CDR3 comprises 11 residues. Trimming pared 1 base from V and 5 bases from J, leaving 2 bases between. In germline, CDR1 is SGHNT, CDR2 YENEEA. The CDR3 sequence is CASSLATEAFF. The CDR3 nucleotides read TGTGCCAGCAGCTTAGCTACTGAAGCTTTCTTT.

This clone was counted only a few times. CDR3 protein: CASSPYSGISGANVLTF. Here the CDR3 DNA reads TGTGCCAGCAGCCCGTATAGCGGGATCTCTGGGGCCAACGTCCTGACTTTC. The chain has TRBV11-3 and TRBJ2-6; 8 positions match TRBD2. Germline trimming cut 5 bases from V and 0 bases from J; bases unmatched to any gene: 6. Germline V lookup: CDR1 SGHNT, CDR2 YENEEA. The CDR3 has 17 residues. Drawing the rest from reference TRBV11-3 and TRBJ2-6, the complete variable domain is EAGVVQSPRYKIIEKKQPVAFWCNPISGHNTLYWYLQNLGQGPELLIRYENEEAVDDSQLPKDRFSAERLKGVDSTLKIQPAELGDSAVYLCASSPYSGISGANVLTFGAGSRLTVL.

The chain combines TRBV19 with TRBJ2-1, with 8 bases identical to TRBD2. The CDR3 contains 15 residues. Germline trimming cut 5 bases from V and 9 bases from J; bases unmatched to any gene: 12. Looked up from germline, CDR1 is LNHDA and CDR2 is SQIVND (reference sequence). CDR3: CASSPTGTRASEQFF. CDR3 sequence (DNA): TGTGCCAGTAGTCCTACCGGGACTAGAGCCTCTGAGCAGTTCTTC.

This rearrangement joins TRBV18 to TRBJ2-7; 9 bases map to TRBD1. V lost 0 bases to trimming and J lost 3 bases; unmatched junction nucleotides: 0. CDR1 is KGHSH and CDR2 is LQKENI in the germline V gene. The CDR3 contains 14 residues. The CDR3 DNA sequence: TGTGCCAGCTCACCACCGACAGGGGGCTACGAGCAGTACTTC. This translates into CASSPPTGGYEQYF.

The CDR3 is CASSEAGLGQVPGHF. For the CDR3, the DNA is TGTGCCAGCAGTGAAGCAGGACTCGGCCAGGTACCAGGTCATTTT. The chain carries TRBV6-1 and TRBJ1-5; D remains ambiguous. Trimming stripped 0 bases from V and 16 bases from J, with 22 bases between. Per germline, CDR1 MNHNS and CDR2 SASEGT. The CDR3 extends over 15 amino acids.

This chain joins TRBV30 and TRBJ1-1, with TRBD1 matching over 7 bases. CDR3 length: 13 residues. The V gene end was trimmed by 1 base and the J gene end by 11 bases; junction bases not matched to a gene: 10. In germline, CDR1 is GTSNPN, CDR2 SVGIG (reference sequence). In nucleotides, the CDR3 is TGTGCCTGGAGTGGGACAGGTCGAAAGGCGGCTTTCTTT. Amino acid sequence: CAWSGTGRKAAFF.

The CDR3, as DNA: TGTGCCAGCTCGTCGGACAGGGCCCGCGAGCAGTACTTC. As protein: CASSSDRAREQYF. The rearrangement links TRBV18 to TRBJ2-7, with 8 bases identical to TRBD1. V shed 6 bases and J 6 bases; nucleotides not matched to a gene: 7. The germline V gene has CDR1 KGHSH and CDR2 LQKENI. The CDR3 runs 13 residues.